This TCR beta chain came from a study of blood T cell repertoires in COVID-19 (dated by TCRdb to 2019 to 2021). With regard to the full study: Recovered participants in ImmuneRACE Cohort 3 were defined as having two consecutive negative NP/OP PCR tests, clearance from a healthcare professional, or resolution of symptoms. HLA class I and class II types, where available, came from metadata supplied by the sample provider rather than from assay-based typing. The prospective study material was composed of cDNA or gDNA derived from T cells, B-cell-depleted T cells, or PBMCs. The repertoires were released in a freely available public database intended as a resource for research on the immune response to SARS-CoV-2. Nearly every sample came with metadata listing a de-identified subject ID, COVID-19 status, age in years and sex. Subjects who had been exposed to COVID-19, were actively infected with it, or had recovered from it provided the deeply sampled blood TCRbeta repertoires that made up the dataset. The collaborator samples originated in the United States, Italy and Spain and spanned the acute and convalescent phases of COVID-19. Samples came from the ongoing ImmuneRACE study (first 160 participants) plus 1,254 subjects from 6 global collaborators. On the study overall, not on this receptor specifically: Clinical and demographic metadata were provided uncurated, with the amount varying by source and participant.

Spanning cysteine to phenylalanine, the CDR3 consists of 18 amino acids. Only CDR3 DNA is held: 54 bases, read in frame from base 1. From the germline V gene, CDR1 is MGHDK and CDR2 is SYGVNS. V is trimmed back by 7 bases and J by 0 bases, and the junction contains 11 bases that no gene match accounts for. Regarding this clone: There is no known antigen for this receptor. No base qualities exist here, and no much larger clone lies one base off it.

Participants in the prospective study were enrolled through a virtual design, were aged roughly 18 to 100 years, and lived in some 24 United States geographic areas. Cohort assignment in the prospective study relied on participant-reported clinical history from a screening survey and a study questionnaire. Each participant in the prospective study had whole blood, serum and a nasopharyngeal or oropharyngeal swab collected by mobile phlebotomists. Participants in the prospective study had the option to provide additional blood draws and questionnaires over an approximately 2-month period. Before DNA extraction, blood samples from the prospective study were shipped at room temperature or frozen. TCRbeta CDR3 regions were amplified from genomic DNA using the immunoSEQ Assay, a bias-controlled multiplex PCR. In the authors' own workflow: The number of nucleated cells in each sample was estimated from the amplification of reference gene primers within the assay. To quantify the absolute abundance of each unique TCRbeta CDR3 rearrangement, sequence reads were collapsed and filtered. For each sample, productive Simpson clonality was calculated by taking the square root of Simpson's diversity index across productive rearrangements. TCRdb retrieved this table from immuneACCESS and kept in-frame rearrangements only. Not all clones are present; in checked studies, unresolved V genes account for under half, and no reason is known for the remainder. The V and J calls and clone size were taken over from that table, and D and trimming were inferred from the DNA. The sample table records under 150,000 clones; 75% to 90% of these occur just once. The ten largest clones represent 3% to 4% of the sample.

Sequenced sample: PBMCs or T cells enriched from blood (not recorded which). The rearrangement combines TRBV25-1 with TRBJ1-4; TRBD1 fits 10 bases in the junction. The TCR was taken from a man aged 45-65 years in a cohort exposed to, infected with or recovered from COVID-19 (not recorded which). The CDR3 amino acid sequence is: CASKQTGTGVATNEKLFF. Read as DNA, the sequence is TGTGCCAGCAAACAAACCGGGACAGGGGTCGCAACTAATGAAAAACTGTTTTTT.